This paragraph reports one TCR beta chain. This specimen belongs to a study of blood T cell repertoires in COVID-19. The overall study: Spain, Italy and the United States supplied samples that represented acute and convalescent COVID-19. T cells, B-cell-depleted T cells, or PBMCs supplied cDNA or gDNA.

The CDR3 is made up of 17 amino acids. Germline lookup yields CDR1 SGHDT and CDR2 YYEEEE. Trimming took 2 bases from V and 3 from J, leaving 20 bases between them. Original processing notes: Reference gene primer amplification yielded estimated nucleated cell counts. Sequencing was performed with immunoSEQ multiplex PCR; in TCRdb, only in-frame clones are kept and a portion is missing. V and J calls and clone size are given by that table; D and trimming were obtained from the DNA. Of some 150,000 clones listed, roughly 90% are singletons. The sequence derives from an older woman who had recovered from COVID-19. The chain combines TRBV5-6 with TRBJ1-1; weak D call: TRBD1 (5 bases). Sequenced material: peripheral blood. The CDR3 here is CASSFPHVLGEDTEAFF. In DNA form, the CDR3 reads TGTGCCAGCAGCTTTCCCCACGTTTTAGGGGAGGACACTGAAGCTTTCTTT. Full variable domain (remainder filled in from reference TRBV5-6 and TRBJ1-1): DAGVTQSPTHLIKTRGQQVTLRCSPKSGHDTVSWYQQALGQGPQFIFQYYEEEERQRGNFPDRFSGHQFPNYSSELNVNALLLGDSALYLCASSFPHVLGEDTEAFFGQGTRLTVV.